This T cell receptor (beta chain) stems from a study of shared clonotypes between healthy human individuals. General study results and limits: Few donors limited the genetic and exposure-history diversity represented.

Trimming removed 5 bases from V and 0 bases from J, with 8 bases in between. CDR1 is SGHAT and CDR2 is FQNNGV in the germline V gene. The CDR3 contains 14 residues. Of note for this clone: The antigen is unknown. Other DNA sequences of this sample code for an identical CDR3.

Some clones are missing from TCRdb's copy, which holds only in-frame ones; the method was immunoSEQ multiplex PCR. There are fewer than 2.5 million clones in the sample; over 85% occur only once, and 0.35% to 0.45% lies in the top ten. Partitioning of CD4+ cells yielded a CD45RA+ naive subset and a CD45RA-negative memory subset. The TCR was taken from a man in his late teens or twenties in good health. Some clones in this sample may be carry-over from other donors' samples. The J gene is TRBJ1-3, the V gene TRBV11-2, with D unclear. The sequenced sample was naive CD4+ T cells from PBMCs. The sample's subset: CD45RA+ positively selected. The DNA of the CDR3 is TGTGCCAGCAGCCCAGGTAGCTCTGGAAACACCATATATTTT. This gives the protein CASSPGSSGNTIYF.